A single T cell receptor beta chain is shown here with its context. What it binds is not known. The data originate from a study of cytomegalovirus exposure and HLA in healthy donors. Study-level background: Researchers found that roughly 81% of 398 genotyped donors fell within the Caucasian-associated ancestry cluster.

The PCR was carried out with 60 Vbeta primers and 13 Jbeta primers. Clones were sequenced by immunoSEQ multiplex PCR, and TCRdb holds only the in-frame ones, with some missing. The sample has 150,000 to 250,000 clones, 82% seen once; the top ten hold roughly 0.095%. Germline V CDR1 and CDR2: KGHSH, LQKENI. The V end lost 4 bases, the J end lost 4 bases, and 15 bases lay between the germline ends. The CDR3 contains 15 residues. Study-wide results and caveats: Common viral pathogens (according to a later analysis) appeared linked to several of the most significant clusters. Usually a TCR sequence was rare, but some public TCRs were found in many donors.

The sequencing input was PBMCs. This TCR was sampled from a boy younger than 10 in good health and CMV-seronegative. The rearrangement joins TRBV18 to TRBJ2-3, with D possibly TRBD1 on 5 matching bases. CDR3 in amino acids: CASSLEQAPADTQYF. CDR3 nucleotides: TGTGCCAGCTCACTAGAACAGGCTCCTGCAGATACGCAGTATTTT.